These T cell receptor beta chains were read from a single sample in a study of shared clonotypes between healthy human individuals. Using immunoSEQ multiplex PCR, the repertoire was profiled, and TCRdb retains in-frame clones only, with some absent. The table lists 2 million to 2.5 million clones, 90% to 95% of them singletons. The sample consisted of naive CD4+ T cells from PBMCs. These TCRs come from a man younger than 35 in good health. Some clones in this sample may be carry-over from other donors' samples. Both conserved end residues are part of each CDR3. A D gene is named only where the DNA matches it firmly. Rows give clone size only sometimes, using once, few, many, or a class for an expanded clone.

j_gene	d_gene	abundance	v_gene	CDR3aa	CDR3nt
TRBJ2-7	-	-	TRBV7-2	CASSLARYEQYF	TGTGCCAGCAGCTTAGCGAGGTACGAGCAGTACTTC
TRBJ2-2	-	-	TRBV15	CATSRGQGISGELFF	TGTGCCACCAGCAGAGGGCAGGGAATATCCGGGGAGCTGTTTTTT
TRBJ2-7	-	-	TRBV28	CASSLTTYEQYF	TGTGCCAGCAGTTTAACCACCTACGAGCAGTACTTC
TRBJ2-3	TRBD2	-	TRBV4-2	CASSQEGLAANTDTQYF	TGTGCCAGCAGCCAAGAGGGACTAGCGGCAAACACAGATACGCAGTATTTT
TRBJ2-3	-	-	TRBV14	CASSQAFRGRGSTDTQYF	TGTGCCAGCAGCCAGGCTTTCCGGGGCCGCGGAAGCACAGATACGCAGTATTTT
TRBJ2-2	TRBD1	-	TRBV7-2	CASRSGQGASGELFF	TGTGCCAGCAGATCAGGACAGGGGGCGTCCGGGGAGCTGTTTTTT
TRBJ2-1	TRBD2	-	TRBV29-1	CSVIPSGRADNEQFF	TGCAGCGTGATACCTAGCGGGAGGGCCGATAATGAGCAGTTCTTC
TRBJ2-1	-	-	TRBV11-2	CASSERDGVGFF	TGTGCCAGCAGCGAGAGGGACGGGGTGGGATTCTTC
TRBJ1-1	-	few	TRBV2	CASINRKAFF	TGTGCCAGCATCAATCGGAAAGCTTTCTTT
TRBJ1-5	-	-	TRBV9	CASSVEGRGNQPQHF	TGTGCCAGCAGCGTAGAGGGTAGGGGCAATCAGCCCCAGCATTTT
TRBJ1-2	-	-	TRBV7-3	CASSPSRDYGYTF	TGTGCCAGCAGCCCCTCTAGAGACTATGGCTACACCTTC
TRBJ2-3	-	-	TRBV5-1	CASSLAGDNTQYF	TGCGCCAGCAGCTTGGCCGGGGACAATACGCAGTATTTT
TRBJ2-2	-	-	TRBV5-6	CASSLIGSGELFF	TGTGCCAGCAGCTTAATAGGGTCCGGGGAGCTGTTTTTT
TRBJ2-5	-	-	TRBV28	CASSLIGKETQYF	TGTGCCAGCAGTTTAATCGGGAAAGAGACCCAGTACTTC
TRBJ1-1	-	-	TRBV9	CASSVGNWNTEAFF	TGTGCCAGCAGCGTAGGGAACTGGAACACTGAAGCTTTCTTT
TRBJ1-4	TRBD1	-	TRBV30	CAWDSRQGEKLFF	TGTGCCTGGGATTCAAGACAGGGAGAAAAACTGTTTTTT
TRBJ1-1	-	-	TRBV9	CASSALGGGGTEAFF	TGTGCCAGCAGCGCCCTGGGCGGGGGTGGAACTGAAGCTTTCTTT
TRBJ1-4	-	-	TRBV6-1	CAGRGGEKLFF	TGTGCCGGTCGTGGGGGCGAAAAACTGTTTTTT
TRBJ1-4	-	-	TRBV5-4	CASSLIPGAANEKLFF	TGTGCCAGCAGCTTGATTCCGGGGGCTGCTAATGAAAAACTGTTTTTT
TRBJ2-5	TRBD1	-	TRBV5-8	CASTPWAMTGYVRTQYF	TGTGCCAGCACCCCTTGGGCGATGACAGGGTATGTGAGGACCCAGTACTTC
TRBJ2-1	TRBD1	-	TRBV5-1	CASSSARDRGRNEQFF	TGCGCCAGCAGCTCGGCTCGGGACAGGGGGCGGAATGAGCAGTTCTTC
TRBJ2-5	-	-	TRBV19	CASSTTRRGVKETQYF	TGTGCCAGTAGTACGACTCGTCGGGGCGTTAAAGAGACCCAGTACTTC
TRBJ1-1	-	-	TRBV7-9	CASSLGGSNTEAFF	TGTGCCAGCAGCTTAGGGGGGTCGAACACTGAAGCTTTCTTT
TRBJ1-2	-	-	TRBV5-6	CASSLRGSYGYTF	TGTGCCAGCAGCTTGAGGGGATCCTATGGCTACACCTTC
TRBJ1-2	-	few	TRBV29-1	CSVELDRGYTF	TGCAGCGTTGAACTTGACAGGGGCTACACCTTC
TRBJ2-7	TRBD1	-	TRBV9	CASSPTGTGQLEQYF	TGTGCCAGCAGTCCTACCGGGACAGGCCAGCTGGAGCAGTACTTC
TRBJ2-5	-	-	TRBV6-5	CASSAGITQETQYF	TGTGCCAGCAGCGCCGGGATAACACAAGAGACCCAGTACTTC
TRBJ1-3	-	-	TRBV5-4	CASSRDSGNTIYF	TGTGCCAGCAGCCGGGACTCTGGAAACACCATATATTTT
TRBJ2-7	TRBD1	-	TRBV30	CAWGDRSVTYEQYF	TGTGCCTGGGGGGACAGGTCCGTTACCTACGAGCAGTACTTC
TRBJ2-1	TRBD1	-	TRBV7-3	CASSLTGQGWDEQFF	TGTGCCAGCAGCTTAACGGGACAGGGGTGGGATGAGCAGTTCTTC
TRBJ2-5	TRBD1	once	TRBV19	CASRDRAFGAQYF	TGTGCCAGTCGGGACAGGGCATTTGGGGCCCAGTACTTC
TRBJ2-1	-	-	TRBV6-1	CASSDEAGLSYNEQFF	TGTGCCAGCAGTGATGAAGCGGGCCTTTCCTACAATGAGCAGTTCTTC
TRBJ2-7	TRBD2	-	TRBV7-9	CASSFSRTSSNEQYF	TGTGCCAGCAGCTTTTCCCGGACTAGCAGCAACGAGCAGTACTTC
TRBJ1-1	-	-	TRBV28	CASSLRGAGNTEAFF	TGTGCCAGCAGTTTGAGGGGGGCAGGAAACACTGAAGCTTTCTTT
TRBJ2-3	TRBD1	-	TRBV14	CASSYRDRAADTQYF	TGTGCCAGCAGCTACCGGGACAGGGCTGCAGATACGCAGTATTTT
TRBJ2-2	TRBD2	-	TRBV7-3	CASSLTGGRANTGELFF	TGTGCCAGCAGCTTAACCGGCGGGAGGGCGAACACCGGGGAGCTGTTTTTT
TRBJ2-1	TRBD2	-	TRBV7-2	CASSSQAGVYNEQFF	TGTGCCAGCAGCTCCCAAGCGGGAGTTTACAATGAGCAGTTCTTC
TRBJ1-2	-	-	TRBV25-1	CASSEGQGGLLGYTF	TGTGCCAGCAGTGAGGGGCAAGGAGGCTTACTTGGCTACACCTTC
TRBJ2-7	-	-	TRBV6-6	CASSPLGYEQYF	TGTGCCAGCAGCCCCCTTGGATACGAGCAGTACTTC
TRBJ2-2	TRBD1	-	TRBV28	CASSRDRVDTGELFF	TGTGCCAGCAGTCGGGACAGGGTGGACACCGGGGAGCTGTTTTTT
TRBJ2-1	-	-	TRBV28	CASTTAGTPSANEQFF	TGTGCCAGCACTACAGCCGGGACACCGTCGGCCAATGAGCAGTTCTTC
TRBJ2-1	TRBD2	once	TRBV28	CASTGGLAGGPSYNEQFF	TGTGCCAGCACTGGGGGGTTAGCGGGAGGGCCCTCCTACAATGAGCAGTTCTTC
TRBJ1-1	-	-	TRBV7-9	CASSLQGNTEAFF	TGTGCCAGCAGCTTACAGGGGAACACTGAAGCTTTCTTT
TRBJ1-1	TRBD1	few	TRBV9	CASSAYRGAGTEAFF	TGTGCCAGCAGCGCTTACAGGGGCGCGGGCACTGAAGCTTTCTTT